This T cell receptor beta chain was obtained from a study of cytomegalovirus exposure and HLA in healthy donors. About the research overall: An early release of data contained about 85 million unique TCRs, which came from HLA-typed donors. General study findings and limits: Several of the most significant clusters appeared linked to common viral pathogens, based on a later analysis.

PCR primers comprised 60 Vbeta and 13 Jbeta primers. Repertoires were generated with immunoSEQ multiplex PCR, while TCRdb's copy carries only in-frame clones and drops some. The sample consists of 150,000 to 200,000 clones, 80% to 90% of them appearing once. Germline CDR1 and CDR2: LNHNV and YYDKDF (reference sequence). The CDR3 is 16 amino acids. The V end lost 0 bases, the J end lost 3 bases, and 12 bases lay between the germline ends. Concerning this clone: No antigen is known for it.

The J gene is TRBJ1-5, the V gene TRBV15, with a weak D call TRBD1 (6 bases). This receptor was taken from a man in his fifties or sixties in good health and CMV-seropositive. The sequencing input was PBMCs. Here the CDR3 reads CATSRDQSGANQPQHF. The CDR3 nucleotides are TGTGCCACCAGCAGAGATCAATCAGGGGCCAATCAGCCCCAGCATTTT.